These T cell receptor beta chains were read from a single sample in a study of CD8 T cells in acute hepatitis C reinfection. TCRdb's table, derived via immunoSEQ multiplex PCR, lists solely in-frame clones and lacks some. The sample consists of 30,000 to 45,000 clones, 80% to 90% of them appearing once. The sequenced sample consisted of naive CD8+ T cells from PBMCs. Receptors were obtained from a woman between 18 and 30 years old who spontaneously cleared hepatitis C infection. Both conserved end residues are part of each CDR3. The order of the fields is J gene, CDR3 length, V gene, clone size, D gene, CDR3 DNA, CDR3 protein. A D gene is named only where the DNA matches it firmly. Size values are once, few and many counts, or a class for expanded clones, and some rows have none.

>TRBJ2-7|12|TRBV6-1|.|TRBD2
TGTGCCACCCGGGAGGATTCCCACGAGCAGTACTTC
CATREDSHEQYF
>TRBJ2-7|15|TRBV4-1|.|.
TGCGCCAGCAGCCAAGACCGGGGATTCTCCTACGAGCAGTACTTC
CASSQDRGFSYEQYF
>TRBJ2-5|16|TRBV10-3|.|TRBD2
TGTGCCATCAGTGGGGCAGTAGCGGGAGTAAGTGAGACCCAGTACTTC
CAISGAVAGVSETQYF
>TRBJ1-3|17|TRBV7-8|.|.
TGTGCCAGCAGCTTAAAAGTAGCAGGGAACTCTGGAAACACCATATATTTT
CASSLKVAGNSGNTIYF
>TRBJ2-1|14|TRBV27|.|.
TGTGCCAGCAGTCCGCCAAGTACCTACAATGAGCAGTTCTTC
CASSPPSTYNEQFF
>TRBJ2-7|11|TRBV14|.|.
TGTGCCAGCAGGACAGCCTACGAGCAGTACTTC
CASRTAYEQYF
>TRBJ2-3|16|TRBV14|.|TRBD2
TGTGCCAGCAGTCCCCTGGCGGGAGGAAGCACAGATACGCAGTATTTT
CASSPLAGGSTDTQYF
>TRBJ1-2|16|TRBV9|.|TRBD1
TGTGCCAGCAGCGTAGAGGGGACAGGGTCTCGCTATGGCTACACCTTC
CASSVEGTGSRYGYTF
>TRBJ2-3|15|TRBV7-6|.|TRBD2
TGTGCCAGCAGCCGACTAGCGGGAGGAGCGGATACGCAGTATTTT
CASSRLAGGADTQYF
>TRBJ1-1|14|TRBV6-1|.|.
TGCGCCAGCAGTGAACCGGGACCGAACACTGAAGCTTTCTTT
CASSEPGPNTEAFF
>TRBJ1-1|12|TRBV6-1|.|.
TGTGCCAGCAGTGATTGGGGTTTTGAAGCTTTCTTT
CASSDWGFEAFF
>TRBJ2-7|12|TRBV9|.|.
TGTGCCAGCAGCGGGCCCCGCCACGAGCAGTACTTC
CASSGPRHEQYF
>TRBJ1-5|13|TRBV7-3|.|.
TGTGCCAGCAGCTTAAATACGGAACAGCCCCAGCATTTT
CASSLNTEQPQHF
>TRBJ2-2|16|TRBV9|.|TRBD1
TGTGCCAGCAGCGTAGGGGGACAGGGTAACACCGGGGAGCTGTTTTTT
CASSVGGQGNTGELFF
>TRBJ2-2|16|TRBV2|.|.
TGTGCCAGCAGTGAATACGGACACCCGAACACCGGGGAGCTGTTTTTT
CASSEYGHPNTGELFF
>TRBJ1-3|12|TRBV25-1|.|.
TGTGCCAGCAGTCAAGAGGGAAACACCATATATTTT
CASSQEGNTIYF
>TRBJ2-2|14|TRBV7-9|.|.
TGTGCCAGCACCCCGATTGGGGGGACCGGGGAGCTGTTTTTT
CASTPIGGTGELFF
>TRBJ2-7|17|TRBV18|.|.
TGTGCCAGCTCACCACCGAACGTTGGCATCATTAAATACGAGCAGTACTTC
CASSPPNVGIIKYEQYF
>TRBJ2-1|16|TRBV7-9|.|TRBD2
TGTGCCAGCAGCTTAGTGTCTAGCGGGATCTACAATGAGCAGTTCTTC
CASSLVSSGIYNEQFF
>TRBJ2-7|16|TRBV11-2|.|TRBD1
TGTGCCAGCAGCTCTAGGCAGGGGGCCATTCCTGGCGAGCAGTACTTC
CASSSRQGAIPGEQYF
>TRBJ1-2|15|TRBV2|once|TRBD1
TGTGCCAGCAGTGAATCCGGGACAGACCCTATCGGCTACACCTTC
CASSESGTDPIGYTF
>TRBJ2-7|13|TRBV15|.|TRBD1
TGTGCCACCAGCAAACAGGGGGCTCGCGAGCAGTACTTC
CATSKQGAREQYF
>TRBJ2-7|13|TRBV7-8|.|.
TGTGCCAGCAGCTTACGACGACAGTACGAGCAGTACTTC
CASSLRRQYEQYF
>TRBJ1-2|16|TRBV9|.|.
TGTGCCAGCAGCGCACAACCCACCATAGACAGGAATGGCTACACCTTC
CASSAQPTIDRNGYTF
>TRBJ2-7|15|TRBV4-1|.|.
TGCGCCAGCAGCCAAGACGGAGTGGGATCGGGCGAGCAGTACTTC
CASSQDGVGSGEQYF
>TRBJ2-7|15|TRBV5-6|.|TRBD2
TGTGCCAGCAGCTTGCAGCGGGGATTGGCCTACGAGCAGTACTTC
CASSLQRGLAYEQYF
>TRBJ2-5|15|TRBV14|.|TRBD2
TGTGCCAGCAGCCACCTAGCGGGGTTGCAAGAGACCCAGTACTTC
CASSHLAGLQETQYF
>TRBJ2-7|14|TRBV5-1|.|TRBD2
TGCGCCAGCAGCTTTCGGGGGGGTCCCTACGAGCAGTACTTC
CASSFRGGPYEQYF
>TRBJ2-2|19|TRBV4-2|.|TRBD2
TGTGCCAGCAGCCGCGGACTAGCGGGAGGGCGTTTGCTATCCGGGGAGCTGTTTTTT
CASSRGLAGGRLLSGELFF
>TRBJ1-1|15|TRBV27|.|TRBD1
TGTGCCAGCAGTTTGGGCCCACAGGGGGCAACTGAAGCTTTCTTT
CASSLGPQGATEAFF
>TRBJ1-2|16|TRBV19|.|.
TGTGCCAGTAGTACCCGTCTGGGGGGGGTGAGCTATGGCTACACCTTC
CASSTRLGGVSYGYTF
>TRBJ2-3|15|TRBV7-2|.|.
TGTGCCAGCAGCTTCCTGTTAGCTGGGCGGAATACGCAGTATTTT
CASSFLLAGRNTQYF
>TRBJ2-6|17|TRBV5-1|.|.
TGCGCCAGCAGCGATGGGGGATTTGGTCGCGGGGCCAACGTCCTGACTTTC
CASSDGGFGRGANVLTF
>TRBJ1-4|14|TRBV7-2|.|.
TGTGCCAGCAGCTTATTGTCACCGGAGGAAGGTCTGTTTTTT
CASSLLSPEEGLFF
>TRBJ2-1|15|TRBV27|.|.
TGTGCCAGCAGTCTCCGGGACGGATCCTACAATGAGCAGTTCTTC
CASSLRDGSYNEQFF
>TRBJ2-1|15|TRBV6-5|.|.
TGTGCCAGCAGTTACTCGGGTGGGCCCCTGGGGGAGCAGTTCTTC
CASSYSGGPLGEQFF
>TRBJ1-1|15|TRBV6-1|.|TRBD1
TGTGCCAGCAGTGAAGGACAGGGGGCGCCGAATGAAGCTTTCTTT
CASSEGQGAPNEAFF
>TRBJ1-1|15|TRBV12-5|.|.
TGTGCTAGTGGTCGGGACACCGGCTTGAACACTGAAGCTTTCTTT
CASGRDTGLNTEAFF
>TRBJ2-1|14|TRBV5-4|.|TRBD1
TGTGCCAGCAGCCCGGGACAGGGGGGTTATGAGCAGTTCTTC
CASSPGQGGYEQFF
>TRBJ2-7|16|TRBV13|.|TRBD2
TGTGCCAGCAGCCCGCCGGGGATGGGCGGGAGCTGCGAGCAGTACTTC
CASSPPGMGGSCEQYF
>TRBJ1-3|15|TRBV12-5|.|.
TGTGCTAGTGCCCCGGCCATCCACTCTGGAAACACCATATATTTT
CASAPAIHSGNTIYF
>TRBJ2-1|15|TRBV7-9|.|.
TGTGCCAGCAGCGGTCAGAAAGTGGGGTACAATGAGCAGTTCTTC
CASSGQKVGYNEQFF
>TRBJ2-2|14|TRBV29-1|.|.
TGCAGCGTTGAAGTTGACTCGATCACCGGGGAGCTGTTTTTT
CSVEVDSITGELFF
>TRBJ2-1|16|TRBV21-1|.|.
TGTGCCAGCAGCCCTCGGTTAGCGGATGAAAACAATGAGCAGTTCTTC
CASSPRLADENNEQFF
>TRBJ1-1|12|TRBV29-1|.|.
TGCAGCGTTGATTGGGAGCCAACTGAAGCTTTCTTT
CSVDWEPTEAFF
>TRBJ2-2|10|TRBV30|.|.
TGTGCCGGTAGTGGGGGGGAGCTGTTTTTT
CAGSGGELFF
>TRBJ1-5|17|TRBV27|.|.
TGTGCCAGCAGTTCTCCGGGGTTTGGGAGACATAATCAGCCCCAGCATTTT
CASSSPGFGRHNQPQHF
>TRBJ2-5|16|TRBV4-1|.|.
TGCGCCAGCAGCCAAGACCGGCTTTTTCCCCAAGAGACCCAGTACTTC
CASSQDRLFPQETQYF